A single sample is the source of the 17 T cell receptor beta chains below, sequenced in a study of T cell repertoires in cytomegalovirus infection. TCRdb reprocessed the reads via MiXCR and lists one record per CDR3 protein. The sample yields some 680,000 distinct CDR3 sequences, 35% seen once. The sequenced material came from PBMCs. These receptors all stem from a human donor in good health (CMV status not recorded). Some clones in this sample may be carry-over from other donors' samples.

The table lists this clonotype with a few counts. The chain has TRBV12-3 or TRBV12-4 and TRBJ2-5; a possible D gene is TRBD2 (6 bases). V was cut by 2 bases and J by 3 bases, with 13 bases left in between. This CDR3 comprises 15 residues. In nucleotides, the CDR3 is TGTGCCAGCAGTTTATACGCGGGATTTAAAGAGACCCAGTACTTC. Protein: CASSLYAGFKETQYF.

The chain combines TRBV20-1 with TRBJ1-5; 11 positions agree with TRBD1. The V segment lost 5 bases and the J segment 2 bases; nucleotides outside the gene matches: 8. The CDR3 covers 16 residues. Germline CDR1 and CDR2: DFQATT and SNEGSKA (reference sequence). The DNA of the CDR3 is TGCAGTGCTCGGGACAGGGGGTCAAGTGGCAATCAGCCCCAGCATTTT. It translates to CSARDRGSSGNQPQHF.

This chain joins TRBV5-8 and TRBJ2-3, with a weak D call TRBD1 (6 bases). V was clipped by 3 bases and J by 0 bases, with 17 bases between them. The CDR3 runs 17 residues. In germline, CDR1 is SGHTS, CDR2 YDEGEE. The CDR3 is CASSSPTGTPSTDTQYF. For the CDR3, the DNA is TGTGCCAGCAGCTCGCCAACCGGGACACCTAGCACAGATACGCAGTATTTT.

The V and J genes are TRBV19 and TRBJ1-1, with unresolved D. Between the trimmed V and J ends, which lost 10 bases and 1 base, there was a span of 10 bases. Germline CDR1 and CDR2: LNHDA and SQIVND (reference sequence). The CDR3 is 12 amino acids. The CDR3 loop reads CAISQSNTEAFF. In nucleotides, the CDR3 is TGTGCCATTAGCCAGTCGAACACTGAAGCTTTCTTT.

This clonotype came up a few times. The chain combines TRBV7-4 with TRBJ2-7; no reliable D call. This CDR3 contains 14 residues. V lost 4 bases and J lost 2, with 12 bases in between. Germline V gives CDR1 SGHVT, CDR2 SQSDAQ. This CDR3 reads CASSYLLSPYEQYF. Here the CDR3 DNA reads TGTGCCAGCAGCTACCTACTCAGCCCCTACGAGCAGTACTTC.

As DNA, the CDR3 is TGTGCCAGCAGAACGACTAGCCGTCTAGAGACCCAGTACTTC. Its protein product is CASRTTSRLETQYF. The chain carries TRBV28 and TRBJ2-5; 7 bases are shared with TRBD2. This CDR3 spans 14 amino acids. In germline, CDR1 is MDHEN, CDR2 SYDVKM. The ends lost 6 bases at V and 4 bases at J; junction bases unmatched: 8.

In its sample, this clonotype was seen a few times. The rearrangement links TRBV7-2 to TRBJ2-3, with D possibly matching TRBD2 (5 bases). The CDR3 sequence is 14 residues long. V was trimmed by 1 base and J by 5 bases, leaving 10 bases between them. Germline assignment: CDR1 SGHTA and CDR2 FQGNSA. CDR3 DNA sequence: TGTGCCAGCAGCTTAGGACTATCAGGAGATACGCAGTATTTT. Protein sequence: CASSLGLSGDTQYF.

This chain joins TRBV28 and TRBJ1-1; 8 nucleotides match TRBD1. The germline gives CDR1 MDHEN, CDR2 SYDVKM. The ends lost 5 bases at V and 4 bases at J; junction bases unmatched: 6. There are 14 residues in the CDR3. Written as DNA, the CDR3 is TGTGCCAGCAGTCTGGACAGGGTCCGCACTGAAGCTTTCTTT. Amino acid sequence: CASSLDRVRTEAFF. The full variable domain, its missing parts supplied by reference TRBV28 and TRBJ1-1, is DVKVTQSSRYLVKRTGEKVFLECVQDMDHENMFWYRQDPGLGLRLIYFSYDVKMKEKGDIPEGYSVSREKKERFSLILESASTNQTSMYLCASSLDRVRTEAFFGQGTRLTVV.

Comments on this clonotype: Mismatch with germline at one junction end may stem from a read error. The rearrangement links TRBV12-3 or TRBV12-4 to TRBJ2-7, with D unresolved. The CDR3 spans 14 residues. For the CDR3, the DNA is TGTGCCAACAGTTTAGGTCCCAGATCCTACGAGCAGTACTTC. Protein product: CANSLGPRSYEQYF.

The gene calls are TRBV7-2 and TRBJ2-3, with D perhaps given as TRBD1 or TRBD2 (5 bases each). Germline V lookup: CDR1 SGHTA, CDR2 FQGNSA. Trimming cost V 11 bases and J 6 bases, with 18 bases left between them. The CDR3 is 13 residues long. The CDR3 DNA follows: TGTGCCCCCCGGGACCACGGGTCGGATACGCAGTATTTT. It yields the protein CAPRDHGSDTQYF. Drawing the rest from reference TRBV7-2 and TRBJ2-3, the complete variable domain is GAGVSQSPSNKVTEKGKDVELRCDPISGHTALYWYRQSLGQGLEFLIYFQGNSAPDKSGLPSDRFSAERTGGSVSTLTIQRTQQEDSAVYLCAPRDHGSDTQYFGPGTRLTVL.

A few counts support this clonotype. The chain links TRBV6-6 to TRBJ1-5; D gene ambiguous. Germline assignment: CDR1 MNHNY and CDR2 SVGAGI (reference sequence). This CDR3 contains 15 residues. Trimming left V 0 bases short and J 4 bases short, with 10 bases between. The CDR3 loop is CASSYSEGNNQPQHF. The CDR3 nucleotides are TGTGCCAGCAGTTACTCAGAAGGGAATAATCAGCCCCAGCATTTT.

This clonotype has only a few counts. V usage is TRBV7-2 and J usage is TRBJ2-7; 10 bases map to TRBD2. Looked up from germline, CDR1 is SGHTA and CDR2 is FQGNSA. Losses at the gene ends were 3 bases for V and 3 bases for J; bases not matched to a gene: 2. The CDR3 sequence is 14 residues long. The CDR3, as DNA: TGTGCCAGCAGCTTGCCTAGCGGGAGCTACGAGCAGTACTTC. It specifies CASSLPSGSYEQYF.

This clonotype was recorded many times. The chain recombines TRBV19 with TRBJ1-1; D possibly corresponds to TRBD1 (6 bases). This CDR3 is 14 amino acids long. The V end lost 7 bases, the J end lost 5 bases, and 17 bases lay between the germline ends. Germline V gene data show CDR1 as LNHDA and CDR2 as SQIVND (reference sequence). CDR3 amino acids: CASTAGQISTEAFF. The DNA of the CDR3 is TGTGCCAGTACCGCCGGACAGATATCGACTGAAGCTTTCTTT.

This clonotype has a handful of counts. The chain joins TRBV7-2 to TRBJ2-1; D remains ambiguous. This CDR3 is 13 amino acids long. V dropped 5 bases and J dropped 10 bases, with 15 bases sitting between them. CDR1 is SGHTA, CDR2 FQGNSA, per germline. The CDR3 sequence: CASSQNPTREQFF. CDR3 nucleotide sequence: TGTGCCAGCAGCCAAAACCCTACCCGAGAGCAGTTCTTC. Supplemented by reference TRBV7-2 and TRBJ2-1, the full variable domain reads GAGVSQSPSNKVTEKGKDVELRCDPISGHTALYWYRQSLGQGLEFLIYFQGNSAPDKSGLPSDRFSAERTGGSVSTLTIQRTQQEDSAVYLCASSQNPTREQFFGPGTRLTVL.

The chain combines TRBV6-8 with TRBJ2-2, with unresolved D. Deletions cut 5 bases from V and 2 bases from J, with 18 bases between. The germline V gene encodes CDR1 MNHGY and CDR2 SAAAGT. This CDR3 spans 17 amino acids. This chain's CDR3 is CASSARNVGRNTGELFF. The CDR3 DNA reads TGTGCCAGCAGTGCCCGGAACGTCGGGCGCAACACCGGGGAGCTGTTTTTT.

The chain employs TRBV19 and TRBJ2-1, with 11 bases identical to TRBD2. This CDR3 comprises 15 residues. CDR1 and CDR2 from the germline V gene are LNHDA and SQIVND (reference sequence). With V trimmed by 0 bases and J by 9 bases, 4 bases remained unmatched. The CDR3 sequence: CASSIDSGRAVEQFF. The CDR3 DNA reads TGTGCCAGTAGTATAGATAGCGGGAGGGCAGTTGAGCAGTTCTTC.

This clonotype has a handful of counts. The genes are TRBV5-4 and TRBJ2-7; 12 bases agree with TRBD2. Germline CDR1 reads SGHNT; CDR2 reads YYREEE (reference sequence). This CDR3 comprises 16 residues. J gave up 6 bases and V 0 bases, and 7 bases lay outside the gene matches. The CDR3 coding sequence is TGTGCCAGCAGCTTGGCCTCGACTAGCGGGGGTCGCGAGCAGTACTTC. Its protein product is CASSLASTSGGREQYF.